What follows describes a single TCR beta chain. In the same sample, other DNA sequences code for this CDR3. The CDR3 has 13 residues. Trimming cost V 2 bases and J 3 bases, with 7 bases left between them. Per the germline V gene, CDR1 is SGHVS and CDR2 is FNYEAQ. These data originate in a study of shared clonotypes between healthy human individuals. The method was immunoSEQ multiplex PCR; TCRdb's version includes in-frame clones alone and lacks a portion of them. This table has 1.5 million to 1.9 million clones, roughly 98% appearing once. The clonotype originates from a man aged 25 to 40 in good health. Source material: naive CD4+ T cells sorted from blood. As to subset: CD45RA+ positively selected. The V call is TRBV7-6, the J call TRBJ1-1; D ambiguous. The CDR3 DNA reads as TGTGCCAGCAGCTTAAGACTAGACACTGAAGCTTTCTTT. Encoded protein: CASSLRLDTEAFF.